Following are 6 T cell receptor beta chains from one sample sequenced in a study of blood T cell repertoires in COVID-19. The assay was immunoSEQ multiplex PCR, and TCRdb's table has in-frame clones only and misses some. The top ten clones hold more than 0.95% of a sample with about 380,000 clones, around 90% of them seen once. Sequenced: PBMCs or T cells enriched from blood (not recorded which). The source is a woman aged 18-29 years who had recovered from COVID-19.

The chain is built from TRBV28 and TRBJ2-3, with 7 bases matching TRBD2. The CDR3 loop spans 14 amino acids. Trimming at V came to 6 bases and at J to 5 bases, leaving 8 bases not matched to a gene. From germline, CDR1 is MDHEN and CDR2 SYDVKM. Here the CDR3 DNA reads TGTGCCAGCAGCCCCCTCGGGGGGAGAGATACGCAGTATTTT. It is translated as CASSPLGGRDTQYF.

This sequence joins TRBV5-5 and TRBJ1-2; perhaps TRBD1 as D (5 bases). This CDR3 has 11 amino acids. In germline, CDR1 is SGHKS, CDR2 YYEKEE (reference sequence). Trimming shortened V by 0 bases and J by 10 bases, and 7 bases separated the two germline ends. The DNA of the CDR3 is TGTGCCAGCAGCTTGGCCAGGGACTACACCTTC. Protein sequence: CASSLARDYTF.

The V gene is TRBV6-4, the J gene TRBJ2-5; 13 positions agree with TRBD2. CDR1 and CDR2 (germline): MRHNA, SNTAGT. The CDR3 has 16 amino acids. With 5 bases clipped from V and 5 bases from J, the junction kept 8 bases outside the gene matches. CDR3 in amino acids: CASSPTSGGPGETQYF. CDR3 coding DNA: TGTGCCAGCAGTCCGACTAGCGGGGGGCCGGGCGAGACCCAGTACTTC.

This chain uses TRBV7-3 with TRBJ2-7, with D maybe TRBD2 (5 bases). With 7 bases removed from V and 1 base from J, the gap between germline ends came to 11 bases. The CDR3 covers 13 residues. CDR1 SGHTA and CDR2 FQGTGA come from the germline V gene. The chain's CDR3 is CASTPSGSYEQYF. The CDR3 bases are TGTGCCAGCACCCCCTCGGGGTCCTACGAGCAGTACTTC.

The chain uses TRBV7-9 and TRBJ1-5; D may be TRBD1 (5 bases). The CDR3 contains 12 residues. Between the trimmed V and J ends, which lost 5 bases and 4 bases, there was a span of 6 bases. Germline V gene data show CDR1 as SEHNR and CDR2 as FQNEAQ (reference sequence). DNA for the CDR3: TGTGCCAGCAGCCCAGGGAATCAGCCCCAGCATTTT. Its translation: CASSPGNQPQHF.

The chain couples TRBV10-2 to TRBJ1-5; 7 nucleotides match TRBD1. The CDR3 contains 16 residues. The V gene's germline CDR1 is WSHSY and CDR2 SAAADI. Trimming cost V 2 bases and J 5 bases; bases outside gene matches: 9. The CDR3 bases are TGCGCCAGCAGTGAGACCCGACAGGGCTGGGATCAGCCCCAGCATTTT. This encodes CASSETRQGWDQPQHF.